This T cell receptor (beta chain) was recorded in a study of CD8 T cells in Susac syndrome. Reverse transcription of about 0.45 to 1 ug RNA was carried out with random hexamers. With immunoSEQ multiplex PCR, TCR beta CDR3 was amplified across 54 Vbeta and 13 Jbeta. Each CDR3 protein is one row after TCRdb ran MiXCR on the immunoSEQ multiplex PCR reads. The table includes around 130,000 distinct CDR3 sequences, around 85% detected once. The ends lost 7 bases at V and 9 bases at J; junction bases unmatched: 9. The CDR3 consists of 14 residues. Sequences were obtained from CD8+ T cells from PBMCs. This chain connects TRBV12-3 or TRBV12-4 to TRBJ2-1; TRBD1 matches at 10 bases. The receptor's source is a human donor with multiple sclerosis. CDR3 coding DNA: TGTGCCAGCACCTGGGAGGACAGGGGGGGTGAGCAGTTCTTC. This translates into CASTWEDRGGEQFF.